This T cell receptor beta chain derives from a study of cytomegalovirus exposure and HLA in healthy donors. Whole-study results and caveats: The majority of TCR sequences were rare, yet some public TCRs appeared in many donors.

Turning to this clone: The antigen remains unidentified.

Produced via immunoSEQ multiplex PCR; TCRdb's table is partial and in-frame only. Among some 340,000 clones listed, roughly 87% were seen once. The sample taken for sequencing was PBMCs. This TCR was sampled from a woman aged 25 to 39 in good health and CMV-seropositive.

The CDR3 spells CAISEPLAGGTDTQYF. CDR3 nucleotides: TGTGCCATCAGTGAGCCACTAGCGGGGGGGACAGATACGCAGTATTTT. J is TRBJ2-3 and V is TRBV10-3; 13 bases align to TRBD2. CDR3 size: 16 residues. V gave up 2 bases and J gave up 3 bases; unmatched junction bases: 2. CDR1 and CDR2 (germline): ENHRY, SYGVKD.